These T cell receptor beta chains were read from a single sample in a study of blood T cell repertoires in COVID-19. Assay: immunoSEQ multiplex PCR; the TCRdb copy retains only in-frame clones and omits some. The repertoire includes more than 200,000 clones, just over 85% of them detected once, and more than 1.5% sits in the top ten. Sequenced: PBMCs or T cells enriched from blood (not recorded which). These receptors came from a man aged 40-49 years who had recovered from COVID-19. CDR3s include the opening cysteine and the closing phenylalanine or tryptophan. Fields, in order: V gene, J gene, D gene, clone size, CDR3 protein, CDR3 DNA. D genes are given only for firm matches. Clone size is shown for a subset of rows, as once, few, many or a class of expanded clone.

TRBV27	TRBJ1-2	NA	NA	CASSFLETDLSYTF	TGTGCCAGCAGTTTCCTGGAGACGGACTTGAGCTACACCTTC
TRBV4-3	TRBJ2-7	TRBD2	NA	CASSQGGGEQYF	TGCGCCAGCAGCCAGGGGGGGGGCGAGCAGTACTTC
TRBV12-5	TRBJ2-7	TRBD2	NA	CASGLATSGGFYEQYF	TGTGCTAGTGGTCTTGCGACTAGCGGGGGGTTCTACGAGCAGTACTTC
TRBV5-1	TRBJ2-7	NA	NA	CASSLEPRSSYEQYF	TGCGCCAGCAGCTTGGAACCTAGAAGCTCCTACGAGCAGTACTTC
TRBV7-9	TRBJ1-5	NA	NA	CASSDTGNQPQHF	TGTGCCAGCAGCGACACAGGAAATCAGCCCCAGCATTTT
TRBV15	TRBJ2-1	TRBD2	NA	CATSRDRAIAGGREQFF	TGTGCCACCAGCAGAGATAGGGCGATAGCGGGAGGTCGTGAGCAGTTCTTC
TRBV19	TRBJ2-5	TRBD1	NA	CASRVTGSQVTQYF	TGTGCCAGTAGGGTGACAGGGAGCCAAGTGACCCAGTACTTC
TRBV5-1	TRBJ1-2	TRBD1	few	CASSLGGQLFYGYTF	TGCGCCAGCAGCCTGGGGGGACAGTTATTTTATGGCTACACCTTC
TRBV18	TRBJ1-1	NA	NA	CASSTQGNTEAFF	TGTGCCAGCTCAACCCAGGGGAACACTGAAGCTTTCTTT
TRBV5-4	TRBJ1-4	NA	NA	CASSLAANGNEKLFF	TGTGCCAGCAGCTTGGCCGCGAACGGTAATGAAAAACTGTTTTTT
TRBV25-1	TRBJ2-7	NA	few	CASSARGSYEQYF	TGTGCCAGCAGTGCCCGCGGGTCCTACGAGCAGTACTTC
TRBV2	TRBJ1-2	NA	NA	CASSEVGGYYGYTF	TGTGCCAGCAGTGAAGTGGGGGGATACTATGGCTACACCTTC
TRBV30	TRBJ1-6	TRBD1	NA	CAWSGTGGRNSPLHF	TGTGCCTGGAGCGGGACAGGGGGTAGGAATTCACCCCTCCACTTT
TRBV5-5	TRBJ1-2	TRBD1	NA	CASSLKTGDYGYTF	TGTGCCAGCAGCTTAAAAACAGGGGACTATGGCTACACCTTC
TRBV28	TRBJ1-4	NA	NA	CALSGGSNEKLFF	TGTGCCCTTTCGGGGGGGTCGAATGAAAAACTGTTTTTT
TRBV6-4	TRBJ1-5	TRBD1	NA	CASSPGQGASGGPQHF	TGTGCCAGCTCCCCGGGACAGGGGGCCTCGGGTGGGCCCCAGCATTTT
TRBV18	TRBJ2-1	TRBD2	NA	CASSPPKLAGSWEQFF	TGTGCCAGCTCACCACCGAAACTAGCGGGGTCGTGGGAGCAGTTCTTC
TRBV28	TRBJ2-7	NA	NA	CAKRLGGYEQYF	TGTGCAAAGAGATTAGGGGGTTACGAGCAGTACTTC
TRBV30	TRBJ2-5	TRBD2	NA	CAWSVQGSGRTETQYF	TGTGCCTGGAGTGTACAAGGTAGCGGGAGAACGGAGACCCAGTACTTC
TRBV28	TRBJ1-5	TRBD1	NA	CASRVTGGYQPQHF	TGTGCCAGCAGGGTTACAGGGGGATATCAGCCCCAGCATTTT
TRBV5-1	TRBJ2-1	NA	NA	CASSLGGSEDEQFF	TGCGCCAGCAGCTTAGGTGGGTCCGAGGATGAGCAGTTCTTC
TRBV27	TRBJ1-3	TRBD1	NA	CASSLTLGTGRNTIYF	TGTGCCAGCAGTTTAACCCTCGGGACAGGGCGAAACACCATATATTTT
TRBV5-1	TRBJ2-2	NA	NA	CASSLVAETGELFF	TGCGCCAGCAGCTTGGTAGCAGAGACCGGGGAGCTGTTTTTT
TRBV6-1	TRBJ2-3	TRBD1	NA	CASSEGQGTDTQYF	TGTGCCAGCAGTGAGGGACAGGGCACAGATACGCAGTATTTT
TRBV30	TRBJ1-2	TRBD1	few	CAWSVLDRGVGGYTF	TGTGCCTGGAGTGTACTGGACAGGGGGGTGGGCGGCTACACCTTC
TRBV4-1	TRBJ2-7	TRBD2	NA	CASSLRRGGPSYEQYF	TGCGCCAGCAGCCTACGACGGGGGGGCCCCTCCTACGAGCAGTACTTC
TRBV19	TRBJ1-6	NA	NA	CASSVWTAYNSPLHF	TGTGCCAGTAGTGTTTGGACAGCCTATAATTCACCCCTCCACTTT
TRBV27	TRBJ1-6	NA	NA	CASSLAGLGQSTPLHF	TGTGCCAGCAGTTTAGCAGGCCTGGGGCAATCGACACCCCTCCACTTT
TRBV30	TRBJ1-3	NA	NA	CAWNPGQWNTIYF	TGTGCCTGGAACCCAGGACAGTGGAACACCATATATTTT
TRBV10-2	TRBJ1-5	NA	once	CALSTGVNQPQHF	TGCGCCCTTTCGACGGGAGTCAATCAGCCCCAGCATTTT
TRBV19	TRBJ2-7	NA	NA	CASSTGSYEQYF	TGTGCCAGTAGTACGGGGAGCTACGAGCAGTACTTC
TRBV27	TRBJ2-1	TRBD1	NA	CASSFGSTGGAGQFF	TGTGCCAGCAGTTTCGGTAGTACAGGGGGCGCGGGGCAGTTCTTC
TRBV19	TRBJ1-5	NA	NA	CASSIGRYSNQPQHF	TGTGCCAGTAGTATAGGCAGATATAGCAATCAGCCCCAGCATTTT
TRBV30	TRBJ1-2	NA	NA	CAWNLDSNRNYGYTF	TGTGCCTGGAACCTCGATAGTAACCGAAACTATGGCTACACCTTC
TRBV2	TRBJ2-3	TRBD2	NA	CASSPYGGASDTQYF	TGTGCCAGCAGCCCGTACGGGGGGGCCTCAGATACGCAGTATTTT
TRBV5-1	TRBJ1-5	TRBD1	once	CASSETGGIGQPQHF	TGCGCCAGCAGCGAAACAGGGGGCATCGGTCAGCCCCAGCATTTT
TRBV6-2/TRBV6-3	TRBJ1-1	NA	NA	CASSYATGKPVNTEAFF	TGTGCCAGCAGTTACGCCACAGGGAAACCGGTGAACACTGAAGCTTTCTTT
TRBV12-3/TRBV12-4	TRBJ1-2	NA	NA	CASSTARGYGYTF	TGTGCCAGCAGTACAGCCCGGGGGTATGGCTACACCTTC
TRBV18	TRBJ1-4	NA	NA	CASSPRGGEKLFF	TGTGCCAGCTCACCGCGGGGAGGTGAAAAACTGTTTTTT
TRBV12-5	TRBJ2-1	TRBD2	NA	CASGRLAGLRGHEQFF	TGTGCTAGTGGTCGACTAGCGGGGTTGAGGGGCCATGAGCAGTTCTTC
TRBV5-1	TRBJ2-3	NA	NA	CASSLPGGGGQDTQYF	TGCGCCAGCAGCTTACCGGGGGGCGGTGGGCAAGATACGCAGTATTTT
TRBV5-1	TRBJ1-1	TRBD1	once	CASSPDRVNTEAFF	TGCGCCAGCAGCCCGGACAGGGTGAACACTGAAGCTTTCTTT
TRBV7-3	TRBJ1-2	TRBD1	once	CASSVDRDNYGYTF	TGTGCCAGCAGCGTGGACAGGGATAACTATGGCTACACCTTC